A single sample gave rise to the 18 T cell receptor beta chains below, sequenced in a study of blood T cell repertoires in COVID-19 (TCRdb year 2020). Receptor amplification or capture employed the immunoSEQ multiplex PCR assay. TCRdb took over this immuneACCESS table, retaining in-frame rearrangements with V and J assigned. Such tables are incomplete; in checked studies, under half of the missing clones stem from an unresolved V gene, and the remainder is unexplained. The sample table records more than 300,000 clones; just over 85% of these occur just once. The ten largest clones capture around 4.6% of the sample. Sequencing was carried out using PBMCs or T cells enriched from blood (not recorded which). These receptors originate from a young man who had recovered from COVID-19.

This rearrangement joins TRBV6-1 to TRBJ1-5, with D possibly being TRBD1 (6 bases). Trimming left V 2 bases short and J 0 bases short, with 17 bases between. The CDR3 contains 18 residues. Looked up from germline, CDR1 is MNHNS and CDR2 is SASEGT. The CDR3 DNA sequence: TGTGCCAGCAGTGAAACCGCCGGGGGGGCATATAGCAATCAGCCCCAGCATTTT. Translation: CASSETAGGAYSNQPQHF.

The V and J genes are TRBV27 and TRBJ2-3; D is unclear. The CDR3 loop spans 14 amino acids. The germline gives CDR1 MNHEY, CDR2 SMNVEV (reference sequence). V lost 4 bases and J lost 0, with 8 bases in between. The chain's CDR3 is CASSSHSSTDTQYF. The CDR3 DNA reads TGTGCCAGCAGTTCCCACTCTAGCACAGATACGCAGTATTTT.

This clone has at least ten counts. The rearrangement joins TRBV19 to TRBJ1-1, with no clear D. V was pared by 0 bases and J by 11 bases, with 13 bases between. The CDR3 contains 13 residues. Germline V lookup: CDR1 LNHDA, CDR2 SQIVND (reference sequence). The DNA for the CDR3 is TGTGCCAGTAGTATAGATCCCGCGGTTGGCGCTTTCTTT. Encoded protein: CASSIDPAVGAFF.

The V and J genes are TRBV19 and TRBJ2-3, with 8 bases matching TRBD1. The CDR3 length is 16 residues. After removal of 4 bases from V and 3 bases from J, the junction contained 9 bases not matched to a gene. Per the germline V gene, CDR1 is LNHDA and CDR2 is SQIVND (reference sequence). DNA for the CDR3: TGTGCCAGTAGTAAACGACAGGGGTCGGGGACAGATACGCAGTATTTT. Amino acid sequence: CASSKRQGSGTDTQYF.

The chain uses TRBV27 and TRBJ1-2, with D maybe TRBD1 (5 bases). CDR3 length: 14 amino acids. Germline CDR1 and CDR2: MNHEY and SMNVEV (reference sequence). Between the trimmed V and J ends, which lost 4 bases and 0 bases, there was a span of 9 bases. The CDR3: CASSSKGANYGYTF. CDR3 in DNA: TGTGCCAGCAGTTCAAAAGGGGCTAACTATGGCTACACCTTC.

The chain employs TRBV5-6 and TRBJ2-7, with TRBD2 matching 8 bases. Germline V gene sequence: CDR1 SGHDT, CDR2 YYEEEE. J lost 2 bases, V lost 3 bases, and 13 bases had no gene match. The length of the CDR3 is 17 residues. This chain's CDR3 is CASSSLYTSGATYEQYF. CDR3 DNA sequence: TGTGCCAGCAGCTCCTTATACACTAGCGGAGCCACCTACGAGCAGTACTTC.

The chain links TRBV4-1 to TRBJ2-7, with 8 bases identical to TRBD1. The CDR3 spans 14 residues. V shed 8 bases and J 7 bases; nucleotides not matched to a gene: 13. The germline V gene encodes CDR1 MGHRA and CDR2 YSYEKL. CDR3 residues: CASRSRGPIVEQYF. The CDR3, as DNA: TGCGCCAGCCGCTCCAGGGGGCCCATTGTTGAGCAGTACTTC.

V gene TRBV2 combines with J gene TRBJ2-1; 10 bases align to TRBD1. This CDR3 spans 14 amino acids. Germline CDR1 is SNHLY and CDR2 is FYNNEI. V was clipped by 4 bases and J by 4 bases; unmatched bases: 1. The CDR3 is CASSGTGGYNEQFF. As DNA, the CDR3 is TGTGCCAGCAGTGGGACAGGGGGTTACAATGAGCAGTTCTTC.

The V call is TRBV27, the J call TRBJ2-2; D gene ambiguous. The germline V and J ends were trimmed by 2 bases and 8 bases, with 3 bases remaining between them. The germline CDR1 and CDR2 sequences are MNHEY and SMNVEV (reference sequence). CDR3 length: 11 residues. The CDR3 protein is CASSLLGELFF. The CDR3 nucleotides are TGTGCCAGCAGTTTACTAGGGGAGCTGTTTTTT.

This chain uses TRBV7-9 with TRBJ2-7; 11 nucleotides align to TRBD2. The CDR3 covers 16 residues. Looked up from germline, CDR1 is SEHNR and CDR2 is FQNEAQ (reference sequence). V lost 0 bases and J lost 2; bases outside the gene matches: 3. In nucleotides, the CDR3 is TGTGCCAGCAGCTTAGCGCAGGGACTAGCGGCCTACGAGCAGTACTTC. Amino acids: CASSLAQGLAAYEQYF.

The chain has TRBV6-1 and TRBJ1-5, with 7 bases aligning to TRBD1. J lost 7 bases, V lost 0 bases, and 6 bases had no gene match. Germline CDR1 and CDR2: MNHNS and SASEGT. The CDR3 contains 15 residues. The CDR3 DNA follows: TGTGCCAGCAGTGAAGCCGGCAGAGGGGGCCAGCCCCAGCATTTT. Protein sequence: CASSEAGRGGQPQHF.

The gene calls are TRBV4-1 and TRBJ1-1; D is ambiguous. The CDR3 sequence is 16 residues long. Germline V gene sequence: CDR1 MGHRA, CDR2 YSYEKL. Trimming shortened V by 0 bases and J by 2 bases, and 13 bases separated the two germline ends. The CDR3 region has the DNA TGCGCCAGCAGCCAAGATCAAACAGTACGAAACACTGAAGCTTTCTTT. This sequence encodes CASSQDQTVRNTEAFF.

The rearrangement uses TRBV5-4 and TRBJ1-1, with 12 bases identical to TRBD1. CDR3 length: 15 residues. The germline gives CDR1 SGHNT, CDR2 YYREEE (reference sequence). V shed 2 bases, J shed 6 bases, and the junction held 5 bases outside the gene matches. CDR3 in amino acids: CASSLPGQGASEAFF. Written as DNA, the CDR3 is TGTGCCAGCAGCTTACCGGGACAGGGGGCTTCTGAAGCTTTCTTT. Using reference TRBV5-4 and TRBJ1-1 for the parts outside the CDR3, the full variable domain is ETGVTQSPTHLIKTRGQQVTLRCSSQSGHNTVSWYQQALGQGPQFIFQYYREEENGRGNFPPRFSGLQFPNYSSELNVNALELDDSALYLCASSLPGQGASEAFFGQGTRLTVV.

The chain recombines TRBV13 with TRBJ2-1; D possibly corresponds to TRBD2 (6 bases). The CDR3 consists of 15 residues. V gave up 1 base and J gave up 6 bases, with 13 bases separating them. CDR1 and CDR2 from the germline V gene are PRHDT and FYEKMQ (reference sequence). The CDR3 here is CASSLEGAGGNEQFF. Written as DNA, the CDR3 is TGTGCCAGCAGCTTAGAGGGAGCGGGTGGCAATGAGCAGTTCTTC.

This clone was seen only a few times. The V and J genes are TRBV15 and TRBJ2-5; a weak D match, TRBD1 (5 bases). Looked up from germline, CDR1 is LNHNV and CDR2 is YYDKDF (reference sequence). The CDR3 sequence is 15 residues long. Trimming pared 0 bases from V and 0 bases from J, leaving 8 bases between. Here the CDR3 reads CATSRDKGDQETQYF. CDR3 nucleotide sequence: TGTGCCACCAGCAGAGATAAAGGGGACCAAGAGACCCAGTACTTC.

The V call is TRBV30, the J call TRBJ1-1; a possible D gene is TRBD1 (5 bases). The CDR3 runs 13 residues. Per germline, CDR1 GTSNPN and CDR2 SVGIG (reference sequence). V was pared by 1 base and J by 8 bases, with 14 bases between. Here the CDR3 reads CAWSGGTSSEAFF. The CDR3, as DNA: TGTGCCTGGAGTGGCGGGACCTCGTCGGAAGCTTTCTTT.

This clone was seen only once. The chain has TRBV15 and TRBJ2-7; 7 bases align to TRBD2. The J segment lost 0 bases and the V segment lost 1 base, leaving 3 bases of the junction unmatched. Germline V CDR1 and CDR2: LNHNV, YYDKDF (reference sequence). This CDR3 region has 15 residues. The CDR3 DNA is TGTGCCACCAGCAGAGCTGGCGGGAGCTCCTACGAGCAGTACTTC. This gives the protein CATSRAGGSSYEQYF.

This rearrangement joins TRBV12-3 or TRBV12-4 to TRBJ2-1; no reliable D call. Trimming removed 6 bases from V and 8 bases from J, with 5 bases in between. CDR3 length: 10 amino acids. The CDR3 is CASRSDEQFF. CDR3 coding DNA: TGTGCCAGCAGGTCCGATGAGCAGTTCTTC.